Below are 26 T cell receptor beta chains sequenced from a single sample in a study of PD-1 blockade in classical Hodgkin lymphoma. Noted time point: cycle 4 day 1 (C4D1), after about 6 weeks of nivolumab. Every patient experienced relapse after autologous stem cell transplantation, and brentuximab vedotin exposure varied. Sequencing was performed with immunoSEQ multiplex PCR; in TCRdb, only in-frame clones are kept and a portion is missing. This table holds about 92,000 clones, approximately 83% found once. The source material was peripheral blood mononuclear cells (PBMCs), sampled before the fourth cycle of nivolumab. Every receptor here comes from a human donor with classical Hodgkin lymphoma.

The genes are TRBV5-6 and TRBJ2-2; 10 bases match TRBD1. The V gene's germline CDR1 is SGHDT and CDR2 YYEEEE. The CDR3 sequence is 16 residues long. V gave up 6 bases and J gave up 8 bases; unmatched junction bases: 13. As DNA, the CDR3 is TGTGCCAGCACTCCCGGGACAGGGGTATCATATGGGGAGCTGTTTTTT. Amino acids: CASTPGTGVSYGELFF.

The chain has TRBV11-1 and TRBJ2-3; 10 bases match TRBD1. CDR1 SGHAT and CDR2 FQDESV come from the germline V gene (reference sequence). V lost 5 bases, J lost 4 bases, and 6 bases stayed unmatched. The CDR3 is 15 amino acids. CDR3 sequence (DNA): TGTGCCAGCAGCCCGCGACAGGGGGCATCAGATACGCAGTATTTT. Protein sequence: CASSPRQGASDTQYF.

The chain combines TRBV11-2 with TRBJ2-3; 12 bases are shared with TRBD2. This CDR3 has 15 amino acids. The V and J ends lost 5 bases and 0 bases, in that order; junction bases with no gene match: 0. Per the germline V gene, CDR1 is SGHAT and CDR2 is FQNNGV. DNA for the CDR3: TGTGCCAGCAGCGGACTAGCGGGAAGCACAGATACGCAGTATTTT. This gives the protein CASSGLAGSTDTQYF.

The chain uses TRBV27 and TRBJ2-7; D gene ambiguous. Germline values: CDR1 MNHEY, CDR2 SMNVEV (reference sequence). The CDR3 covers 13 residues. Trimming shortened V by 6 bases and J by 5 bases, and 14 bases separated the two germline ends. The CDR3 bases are TGTGCCAGCAGCTACCGGAGTTGGAACGAGCAGTACTTC. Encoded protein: CASSYRSWNEQYF.

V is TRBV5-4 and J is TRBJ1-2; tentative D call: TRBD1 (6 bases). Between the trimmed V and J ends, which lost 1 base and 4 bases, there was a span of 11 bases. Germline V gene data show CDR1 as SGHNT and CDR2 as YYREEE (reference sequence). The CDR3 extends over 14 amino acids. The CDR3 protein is CASSLSQGGYGYTF. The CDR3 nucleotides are TGTGCCAGCAGCTTGTCACAGGGCGGCTATGGCTACACCTTC.

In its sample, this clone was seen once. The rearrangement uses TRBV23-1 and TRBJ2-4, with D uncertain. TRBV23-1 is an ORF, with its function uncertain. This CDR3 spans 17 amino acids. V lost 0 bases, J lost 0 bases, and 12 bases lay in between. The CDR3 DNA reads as TGCGCCAGCAGTCAATCGTCGCGGTCACTAGCCAAAAACATTCAGTACTTC. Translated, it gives CASSQSSRSLAKNIQYF.

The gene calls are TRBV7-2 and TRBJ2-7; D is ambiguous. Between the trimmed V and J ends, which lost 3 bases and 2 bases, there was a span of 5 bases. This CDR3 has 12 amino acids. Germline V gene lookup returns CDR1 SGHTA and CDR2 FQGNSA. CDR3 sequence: CASSLTAYEQYF. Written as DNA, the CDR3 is TGTGCCAGCAGCTTGACCGCCTACGAGCAGTACTTC.

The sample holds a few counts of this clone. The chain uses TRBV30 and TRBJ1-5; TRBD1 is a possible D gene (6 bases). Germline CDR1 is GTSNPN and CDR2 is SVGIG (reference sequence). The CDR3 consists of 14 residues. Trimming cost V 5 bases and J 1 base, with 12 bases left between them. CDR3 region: CAWGLGASNQPQHF. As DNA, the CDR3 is TGTGCCTGGGGCCTGGGGGCGAGCAATCAGCCCCAGCATTTT.

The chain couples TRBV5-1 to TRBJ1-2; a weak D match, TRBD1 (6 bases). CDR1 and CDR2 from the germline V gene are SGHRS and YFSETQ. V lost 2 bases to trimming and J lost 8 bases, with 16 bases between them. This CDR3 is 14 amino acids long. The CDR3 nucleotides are TGCGCCAGCAGCTTCGGCTCAGGGGCGGGCGGCTACACCTTC. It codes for CASSFGSGAGGYTF.

CDR3 DNA: TGTGCCAGCAGGGACAGTTATAATTCACCCCTCCACTTT. Translated: CASRDSYNSPLHF. The chain carries TRBV2 and TRBJ1-6; D may be TRBD1 (6 bases). Trimming cost V 6 bases and J 4 bases, with 7 bases left between them. The CDR3 is made up of 13 amino acids. CDR1 is SNHLY and CDR2 is FYNNEI in the germline V gene.

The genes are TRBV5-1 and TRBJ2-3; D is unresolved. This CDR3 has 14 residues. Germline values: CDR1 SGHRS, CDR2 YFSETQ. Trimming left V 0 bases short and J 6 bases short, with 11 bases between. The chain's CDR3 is CASSLGSPVDTQYF. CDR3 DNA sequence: TGCGCCAGCAGCTTGGGTAGCCCGGTGGATACGCAGTATTTT.

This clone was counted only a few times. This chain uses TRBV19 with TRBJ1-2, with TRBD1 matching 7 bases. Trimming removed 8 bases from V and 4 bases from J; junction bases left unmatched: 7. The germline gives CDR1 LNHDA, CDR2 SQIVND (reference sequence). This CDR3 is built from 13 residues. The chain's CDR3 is CASSDRVAYGYTF. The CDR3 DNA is TGTGCCAGTTCTGACAGGGTGGCCTATGGCTACACCTTC.

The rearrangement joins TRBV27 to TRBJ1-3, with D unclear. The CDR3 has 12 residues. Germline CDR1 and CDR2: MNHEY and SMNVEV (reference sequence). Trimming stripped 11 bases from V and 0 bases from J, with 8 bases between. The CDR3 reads CAGCFSGNTIYF. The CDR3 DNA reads TGTGCCGGGTGCTTCTCTGGAAACACCATATATTTT.

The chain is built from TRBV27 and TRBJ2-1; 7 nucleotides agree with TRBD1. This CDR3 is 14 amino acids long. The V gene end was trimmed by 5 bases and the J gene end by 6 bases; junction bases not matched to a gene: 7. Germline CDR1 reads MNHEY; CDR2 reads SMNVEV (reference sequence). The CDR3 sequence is CASSAIDRVNEQFF. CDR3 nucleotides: TGTGCCAGCAGTGCGATTGACAGGGTCAATGAGCAGTTCTTC.

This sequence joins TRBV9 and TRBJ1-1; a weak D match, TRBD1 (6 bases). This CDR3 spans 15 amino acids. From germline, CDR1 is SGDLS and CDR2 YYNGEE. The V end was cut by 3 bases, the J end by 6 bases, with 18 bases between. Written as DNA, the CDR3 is TGTGCCAGCAGCGGCCATGGGGGGGCTGAAGCTGAAGCTTTCTTT. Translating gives CASSGHGGAEAEAFF.

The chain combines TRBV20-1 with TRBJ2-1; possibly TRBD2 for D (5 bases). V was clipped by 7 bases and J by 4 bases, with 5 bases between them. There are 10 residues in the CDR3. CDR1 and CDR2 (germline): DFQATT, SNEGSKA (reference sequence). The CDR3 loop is CSGTYNEQFF. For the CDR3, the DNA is TGCAGTGGGACTTACAATGAGCAGTTCTTC.

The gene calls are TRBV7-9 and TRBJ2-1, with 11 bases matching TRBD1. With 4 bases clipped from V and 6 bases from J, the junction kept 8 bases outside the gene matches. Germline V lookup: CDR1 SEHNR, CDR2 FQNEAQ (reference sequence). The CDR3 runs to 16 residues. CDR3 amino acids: CASSSPDRGLVNEQFF. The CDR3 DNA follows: TGTGCCAGCAGCTCTCCGGACAGGGGGCTCGTCAATGAGCAGTTCTTC. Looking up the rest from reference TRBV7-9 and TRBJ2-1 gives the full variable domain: DTGVSQNPRHKITKRGQNVTFRCDPISEHNRLYWYRQTLGQGPEFLTYFQNEAQLEKSRLLSDRFSAERPKGSFSTLEIQRTEQGDSAMYLCASSSPDRGLVNEQFFGPGTRLTVL.

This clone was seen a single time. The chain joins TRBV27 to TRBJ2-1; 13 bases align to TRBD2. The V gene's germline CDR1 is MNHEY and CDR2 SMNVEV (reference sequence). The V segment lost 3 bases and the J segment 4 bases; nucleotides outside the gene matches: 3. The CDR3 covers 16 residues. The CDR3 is CASSFRLAGGYNEQFF. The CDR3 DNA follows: TGTGCCAGCAGTTTTCGACTAGCGGGAGGTTACAATGAGCAGTTCTTC.

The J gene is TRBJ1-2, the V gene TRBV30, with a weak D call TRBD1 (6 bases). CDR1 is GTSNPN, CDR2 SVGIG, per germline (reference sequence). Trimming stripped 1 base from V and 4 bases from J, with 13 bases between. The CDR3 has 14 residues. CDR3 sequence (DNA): TGTGCCTGGAGTGGGGGGCAGGGTGCCTATGGCTACACCTTC. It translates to CAWSGGQGAYGYTF.

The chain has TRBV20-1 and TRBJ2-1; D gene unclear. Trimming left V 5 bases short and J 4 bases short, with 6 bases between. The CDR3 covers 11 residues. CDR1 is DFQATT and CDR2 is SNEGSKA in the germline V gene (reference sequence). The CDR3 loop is CSAWGYNEQFF. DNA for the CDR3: TGCAGTGCTTGGGGTTACAATGAGCAGTTCTTC.

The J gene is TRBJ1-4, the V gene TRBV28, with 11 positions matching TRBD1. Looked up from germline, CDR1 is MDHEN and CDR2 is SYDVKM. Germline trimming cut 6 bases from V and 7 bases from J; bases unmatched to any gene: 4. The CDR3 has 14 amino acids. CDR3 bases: TGTGCCAGCAGCCCGGACAGGGGGCGTGAAAAACTGTTTTTT. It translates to CASSPDRGREKLFF.

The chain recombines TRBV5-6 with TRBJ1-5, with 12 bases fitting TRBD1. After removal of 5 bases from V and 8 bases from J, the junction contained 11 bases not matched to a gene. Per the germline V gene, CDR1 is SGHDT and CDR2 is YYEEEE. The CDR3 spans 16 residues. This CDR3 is CASRDSGQGASEPQHF. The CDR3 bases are TGTGCCAGCAGGGATTCGGGACAGGGGGCCTCGGAGCCCCAGCATTTT.

This CDR3 is CASNGLAANTGELFF. The CDR3 nucleotides read TGTGCCAGCAATGGACTAGCGGCAAACACCGGGGAGCTGTTTTTT. The chain is built from TRBV2 and TRBJ2-2; 10 nucleotides line up with TRBD2. V was clipped by 7 bases and J by 2 bases; unmatched bases: 4. The CDR3 is made up of 15 amino acids. CDR1 is SNHLY and CDR2 is FYNNEI in the germline V gene.

In DNA, the CDR3 is TGTGCCAGCAGCGCGCGTGCCGGGACAGGGAGCGGTGAGCAGTTCTTC. As protein: CASSARAGTGSGEQFF. V usage is TRBV11-3 and J usage is TRBJ2-1; 9 nucleotides align to TRBD1. The V segment lost 5 bases and the J segment 9 bases; nucleotides outside the gene matches: 14. CDR3 size: 16 residues. Germline assignment: CDR1 SGHNT and CDR2 YENEEA.

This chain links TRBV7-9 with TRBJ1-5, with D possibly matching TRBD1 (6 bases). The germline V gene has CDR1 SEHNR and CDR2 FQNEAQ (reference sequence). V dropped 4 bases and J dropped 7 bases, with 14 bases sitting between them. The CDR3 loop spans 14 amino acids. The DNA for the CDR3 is TGTGCCAGCAGCTCGACAGGAATCGGGCAGCCCCAGCATTTT. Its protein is CASSSTGIGQPQHF.

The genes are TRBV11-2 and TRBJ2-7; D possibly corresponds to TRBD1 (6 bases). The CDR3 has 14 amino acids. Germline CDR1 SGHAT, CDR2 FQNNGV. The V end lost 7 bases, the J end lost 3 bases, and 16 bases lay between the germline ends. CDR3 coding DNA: TGTGCCAGCAACCCGACAGGTTTGAGCTACGAGCAGTACTTC. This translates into CASNPTGLSYEQYF. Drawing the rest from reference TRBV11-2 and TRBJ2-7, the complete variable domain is EAGVAQSPRYKIIEKRQSVAFWCNPISGHATLYWYQQILGQGPKLLIQFQNNGVVDDSQLPKDRFSAERLKGVDSTLKIQPAKLEDSAVYLCASNPTGLSYEQYFGPGTRLTVT.